This TCR beta chain derives from a study of a mutant IDH1 vaccine in newly diagnosed glioma. Study-wide context: The initiation of vaccination occurred 4-6 weeks after radiotherapy alone, or with temozolomide cycles.

General study results and limits: Vaccination induced immune responses in about 93% of patients. Apparently unrelated to pseudoprogression were changes in the top peripheral T cell clonotypes.

Germline V gives CDR1 LNHDA, CDR2 SQIVND (reference sequence). This CDR3 is built from 13 residues. V was pared by 2 bases and J by 1 base, with 5 bases between. Turning to this clone: Antigen: not known.

Assay used: immunoSEQ multiplex PCR; TCRdb lists only in-frame clones, some missing. The sample consists of just over 60,000 clones, roughly four fifths of them appearing once. Noted time point: week 47, end of study. Each dose of the vaccine consisted of 300 ug of mutant IDH1 20-mer peptide, with topical imiquimod. The chain carries TRBV19 and TRBJ1-1; D remains unclear. The receptor was derived from a man aged 30 to 45 with glioma. Sequencing was performed on PBMCs, taken from a glioma patient whose treatment included an IDH1 peptide vaccine. CDR3 sequence (DNA): TGTGCCAGTAGTATATACGAGAACACTGAAGCTTTCTTT. Protein: CASSIYENTEAFF.